The 17 T cell receptor beta chains below were found in one sample sequenced in a study of shared clonotypes between healthy human individuals. CD45RO-negative cells were positively selected for CCR7, leaving out terminally differentiated effector memory CD45RA+ cells. The table came from immunoSEQ multiplex PCR; TCRdb's copy has only in-frame clones and leaves some out. The sample records around 2,100,000 clones, around 96% being singletons. Material: naive CD8+ T cells sorted from blood. These receptors all stem from a man aged 18 to 30 in good health.

The chain uses TRBV19 and TRBJ2-2; D tentatively fits TRBD1 or TRBD2 (5 bases each). Between the trimmed V and J ends, which lost 5 bases and 6 bases, there was a span of 13 bases. The CDR3 sequence is 14 residues long. Germline CDR1 LNHDA, CDR2 SQIVND (reference sequence). The CDR3 region has the DNA TGTGCCAGTAGTCCACAGGCCGGGGCCGGGGAGCTGTTTTTT. Amino acids: CASSPQAGAGELFF.

The chain joins TRBV4-1 to TRBJ1-1, with unresolved D. The CDR3 consists of 10 residues. Germline assignment: CDR1 MGHRA and CDR2 YSYEKL. The V gene lost 0 bases and the J gene lost 14 bases, with 7 bases spanning the gap. CDR3 nucleotides: TGCGCCAGCAGCCAAGAAAGTCAGTTCTTT. Translating it yields CASSQESQFF.

CDR3 coding DNA: TGCGCCAGCAGCTTGAACAGGGTCGACCTCACCTCTTACGAGCAGTACTTC. It specifies CASSLNRVDLTSYEQYF. The chain is built from TRBV5-1 and TRBJ2-7; D is possibly TRBD1 (6 bases). Germline CDR1 SGHRS, CDR2 YFSETQ. V shed 1 base and J shed 4 bases, with 21 bases lying between them. The CDR3 has 17 amino acids.

The chain is built from TRBV9 and TRBJ1-4, with TRBD1 matching over 12 bases. The germline CDR1 and CDR2 sequences are SGDLS and YYNGEE. After removal of 3 bases from V and 2 bases from J, the junction contained 5 bases not matched to a gene. The CDR3 is 17 residues long. Here the CDR3 DNA reads TGTGCCAGCAGCGAGGGGACAGGGGGCGCGACTAATGAAAAACTGTTTTTT. Protein sequence: CASSEGTGGATNEKLFF.

The gene calls are TRBV7-9 and TRBJ2-7; maybe TRBD1 (6 bases). Germline loops: CDR1 SEHNR, CDR2 FQNEAQ (reference sequence). This CDR3 is built from 15 residues. V was clipped by 3 bases and J by 0 bases, with 12 bases between them. Here the CDR3 reads CASSFQQGSSYEQYF. Here the CDR3 DNA reads TGTGCCAGCAGCTTCCAACAGGGATCCTCCTACGAGCAGTACTTC.

V and J are TRBV7-9 and TRBJ1-2, with D perhaps matching TRBD1 (5 bases). The CDR3 runs to 14 residues. Trimming cost V 1 base and J 4 bases, with 10 bases left between them. Germline CDR1 SEHNR, CDR2 FQNEAQ (reference sequence). CDR3 in amino acids: CASSLEAGPYGYTF. In DNA form, the CDR3 reads TGTGCCAGCAGCTTAGAGGCAGGGCCCTATGGCTACACCTTC.

This rearrangement joins TRBV7-9 to TRBJ1-4, with 10 bases lining up with TRBD1. The CDR3 runs 15 residues. In germline, CDR1 is SEHNR, CDR2 FQNEAQ (reference sequence). The ends lost 5 bases at V and 6 bases at J; junction bases unmatched: 6. The CDR3 region has the DNA TGTGCCAGCAGCGCGACAGGGGGCGCCGATGAAAAACTGTTTTTT. Translating it yields CASSATGGADEKLFF.

The V gene is TRBV5-4, the J gene TRBJ1-2; D gene unclear. From germline, CDR1 is SGHNT and CDR2 YYREEE (reference sequence). CDR3 length equals 15 residues. Trimming took 3 bases from V and 11 from J, leaving 23 bases between them. The CDR3: CASSWSGGSGEGYTF. As DNA, the CDR3 is TGTGCCAGCAGCTGGTCCGGTGGGAGTGGGGAAGGTTACACCTTC.

With respect to this clone: A much larger clone lies one base from this, so it may be a read error. The same CDR3 also results from other DNA sequences found in this sample. The chain has TRBV6-5 and TRBJ2-1, with 7 bases aligning to TRBD2. Germline values: CDR1 MNHEY, CDR2 SVGAGI. CDR3 length: 16 residues. V trimming: 0 bases; J trimming: 0 bases; junction bases outside the gene matches: 2. The CDR3 DNA follows: TGTGCCAGCAGTTACTCGGGCGGGAGCTCCTACAATGAGCAGTTCTTC. This gives the protein CASSYSGGSSYNEQFF.

The V call is TRBV10-2, the J call TRBJ1-2; 8 bases agree with TRBD1. This CDR3 is 15 amino acids long. V lost 6 bases, J lost 8 bases, and 14 bases stayed unmatched. Germline CDR1 WSHSY, CDR2 SAAADI. CDR3 region: CASRLDRGDLQGYTF. CDR3 coding DNA: TGCGCCAGCAGACTTGACAGGGGCGACCTCCAGGGCTACACCTTC.

This chain connects TRBV27 to TRBJ2-7; 12 nucleotides align to TRBD2. Germline V gives CDR1 MNHEY, CDR2 SMNVEV (reference sequence). With V trimmed by 7 bases and J by 6 bases, 13 bases remained unmatched. This CDR3 region has 16 residues. Here the CDR3 DNA reads TGTGCCAGCACCAGAACCCTAGCGGGGGGGCCGGGCGAGCAGTACTTC. It is translated as CASTRTLAGGPGEQYF.

With regard to this clone: A read error may account for a junction end that differs from germline. The rearrangement joins TRBV4-1 to TRBJ2-1, with 10 bases fitting TRBD2. Germline assignment: CDR1 MGHRA and CDR2 YSYEKL. The CDR3 spans 17 residues. This chain's CDR3 is CARSHGRSGGAGGEQFF. CDR3 coding DNA: TGCGCCCGCAGCCACGGACGGAGCGGGGGGGCCGGGGGAGAGCAGTTCTTC.

The V and J genes are TRBV27 and TRBJ2-5; D may be TRBD2 (5 bases). The CDR3 covers 13 residues. Germline V gives CDR1 MNHEY, CDR2 SMNVEV (reference sequence). Trimming took 4 bases from V and 2 from J, leaving 8 bases between them. CDR3 loop: CASSSSLQETQYF. The CDR3 nucleotides read TGTGCCAGCAGTTCTAGCCTTCAAGAGACCCAGTACTTC.

The chain combines TRBV5-6 with TRBJ2-1; D gene uncertain. The germline V gene encodes CDR1 SGHDT and CDR2 YYEEEE. The CDR3 sequence is 11 residues long. V shed 4 bases and J shed 8 bases, with 7 bases lying between them. CDR3 loop: CASSVSYEQFF. In DNA form, the CDR3 reads TGTGCCAGCAGCGTCAGCTATGAGCAGTTCTTC.

Notes on this clone: This CDR3 is also generated by other DNA sequences in the sample. The gene calls are TRBV19 and TRBJ1-1; D remains ambiguous. The CDR3 length is 13 residues. Trimming stripped 2 bases from V and 1 base from J, with 5 bases between. Germline V CDR1 and CDR2: LNHDA, SQIVND (reference sequence). The CDR3 spells CASSIFGNTEAFF. CDR3 coding DNA: TGTGCCAGTAGTATATTTGGGAACACTGAAGCTTTCTTT.

V usage is TRBV7-2 and J usage is TRBJ2-7, with 12 bases matching TRBD2. J was trimmed by 1 base and V by 5 bases; bases with no gene match: 6. There are 16 residues in the CDR3. Per the germline V gene, CDR1 is SGHTA and CDR2 is FQGNSA. The CDR3, as DNA: TGTGCCAGCAGCCTTATGACTAGCGGGAGATCCTACGAGCAGTACTTC. Its protein is CASSLMTSGRSYEQYF. Full variable domain (outside the CDR3, taken from reference TRBV7-2 and TRBJ2-7): GAGVSQSPSNKVTEKGKDVELRCDPISGHTALYWYRQSLGQGLEFLIYFQGNSAPDKSGLPSDRFSAERTGGSVSTLTIQRTQQEDSAVYLCASSLMTSGRSYEQYFGPGTRLTVT.

This clone showed up just once. The rearrangement links TRBV28 to TRBJ2-7; D call uncertain. CDR3 length: 14 residues. V shed 6 bases and J shed 7 bases, with 19 bases lying between them. The germline V gene encodes CDR1 MDHEN and CDR2 SYDVKM. CDR3 amino acids: CASSPLGRASEQYF. CDR3 bases: TGTGCCAGCAGCCCCCTGGGCAGAGCAAGTGAGCAGTACTTC.